These T cell receptor beta chains were read from a single sample in a study of neoadjuvant anti-PD-1 for oral cavity cancer. The data were produced by immunoSEQ multiplex PCR, yet TCRdb's version contains in-frame clones alone and is incomplete. The repertoire consists of about 16,000 clones, with 55% to 75% occurring once and the leading ten covering about 3%. Specimen: PBMCs, collected before nivolumab (anti-PD-1) treatment. These receptors came from a person aged 35 to 85 with oral cavity squamous cell carcinoma. The CDR3 runs from the conserved cysteine through the conserved F or W. A D gene is named only where the DNA matches it firmly. Some rows have no size entry. The others give once, few or many, or a class for an expanded clone.

>-|14|TRBJ1-1|-|TRBV19
CASRLDRAATEAFF
TGTGCCAGTAGACTAGATAGGGCGGCAACTGAAGCTTTCTTT
>-|12|TRBJ2-3|-|TRBV10-3
CAISDSADTQYF
TGTGCCATCAGTGACAGCGCAGATACGCAGTATTTT
>-|15|TRBJ1-4|few|TRBV4-1
CASSHKGRAGEKLFF
TGCGCCAGCAGCCACAAAGGACGTGCAGGGGAAAAACTGTTTTTT
>-|16|TRBJ2-3|-|TRBV7-8
CASSLALGAMGDTQYF
TGTGCCAGCAGCTTAGCTCTGGGGGCTATGGGAGATACGCAGTATTTT
>TRBD2|17|TRBJ2-3|once|TRBV28
CASSFAGIREGQDTQYF
TGTGCCAGCAGTTTTGCGGGTATACGGGAGGGCCAAGATACGCAGTATTTT
>-|12|TRBJ1-1|-|TRBV9
CASSVLGGEAFF
TGTGCCAGCAGCGTACTAGGTGGTGAAGCTTTCTTT
>-|13|TRBJ2-5|-|TRBV19
CASSIGTVETQYF
TGTGCCAGTAGTATAGGGACCGTGGAGACCCAGTACTTC
>TRBD1|16|TRBJ1-5|-|TRBV28
CASTQMGPGGNQPQHF
TGTGCCAGCACCCAGATGGGCCCAGGGGGTAATCAGCCCCAGCATTTT
>-|16|TRBJ2-6|once|TRBV5-1
CASSLVGSSGANVLTF
TGCGCCAGCAGCTTGGTGGGCAGCTCTGGGGCCAACGTCCTGACTTTC
>TRBD2|14|TRBJ2-5|-|TRBV5-1
CASSLVAGEETQYF
TGCGCCAGCAGCTTGGTGGCGGGAGAAGAGACCCAGTACTTC
>-|17|TRBJ2-3|once|TRBV4-1
CASSPRWGGGVTDTQYF
TGCGCCAGCTCACCAAGATGGGGAGGGGGGGTCACAGATACGCAGTATTTT
>-|16|TRBJ1-4|-|TRBV7-8
CASSPAPARTNEKLFF
TGTGCCAGCAGCCCCGCCCCCGCAAGAACTAATGAAAAACTGTTTTTT
>-|13|TRBJ2-7|-|TRBV6-5
CASSYGRYYEQYF
TGTGCCAGCAGTTACGGGCGATACTACGAGCAGTACTTC
>TRBD1|17|TRBJ1-2|-|TRBV18
CASSPPGWDRLNYGYTF
TGTGCCAGCTCACCACCGGGTTGGGACAGGCTGAACTATGGCTACACCTTC
>-|16|TRBJ2-1|-|TRBV30
CAFQTGRGGNYNEQFF
TGTGCCTTCCAGACAGGACGGGGTGGGAACTACAATGAGCAGTTCTTC
>-|16|TRBJ2-2|-|TRBV4-1
CASRSPVRRRTGELFF
TGCGCCAGCAGAAGTCCGGTCAGGCGAAGGACCGGGGAGCTGTTTTTT
>-|12|TRBJ2-1|-|TRBV30
CALGAAYNEQFF
TGTGCCCTGGGGGCCGCTTACAATGAGCAGTTCTTC
>TRBD1|15|TRBJ2-3|-|TRBV10-2
CASSSGQGVTDTQYF
TGCGCCAGCAGCTCGGGACAGGGGGTCACAGATACGCAGTATTTT
>TRBD1|13|TRBJ1-2|few|TRBV19
CASSVDRGYGYTF
TGTGCCAGTAGTGTCGACAGGGGGTATGGCTACACCTTC
>-|14|TRBJ2-7|-|TRBV11-3
CASSPHRGVNEQYF
TGTGCCAGCAGCCCCCATAGGGGGGTAAACGAGCAGTACTTC
>TRBD2|17|TRBJ2-1|-|TRBV28
CASSLPQTSRSYNEQFF
TGTGCCAGCAGTTTGCCCCAGACTAGCCGCTCCTACAATGAGCAGTTCTTC
>-|15|TRBJ1-2|few|TRBV4-2
CASSQEDVSNYGYTF
TGTGCCAGCAGCCAAGAGGATGTGAGCAACTATGGCTACACCTTC
>TRBD1|15|TRBJ2-5|-|TRBV5-1
CASSEGQVYQETQYF
TGCGCCAGCAGCGAGGGACAGGTGTACCAAGAGACCCAGTACTTC
>-|15|TRBJ2-6|-|TRBV4-2
CASSPLSSGANVLTF
TGTGCCAGCAGCCCTCTATCGTCTGGGGCCAACGTCCTGACTTTC
>-|14|TRBJ2-4|-|TRBV19
CASKIEYSGNIQYF
TGTGCCAGTAAAATCGAGTATTCTGGGAACATTCAGTACTTC
>TRBD2|16|TRBJ2-1|-|TRBV4-1
CASSQGLAGWYNEQFF
TGCGCCAGCAGCCAAGGACTAGCGGGGTGGTACAATGAGCAGTTCTTC
>TRBD2|16|TRBJ2-1|-|TRBV19
CASSIDAGGSYNEQFF
TGTGCCAGTAGTATCGATGCGGGAGGCTCCTACAATGAGCAGTTCTTC
>TRBD2|15|TRBJ2-2|-|TRBV30
CAWSKLAGTTGELFF
TGTGCCTGGAGTAAACTAGCGGGGACCACCGGGGAGCTGTTTTTT
>TRBD1|15|TRBJ1-1|-|TRBV10-2
CASSEFRQGGTEAFF
TGCGCCAGCAGTGAGTTTCGACAGGGGGGTACTGAAGCTTTCTTT
>-|16|TRBJ1-2|-|TRBV6-5
CASSNSGVGGFYGYTF
TGTGCCAGCAGTAACTCAGGGGTGGGGGGCTTCTATGGCTACACCTTC
>-|12|TRBJ1-1|few|TRBV5-1
CASSLDRTEAFF
TGCGCCAGCAGCTTGGACAGAACTGAAGCTTTCTTT
>TRBD1|12|TRBJ2-4|-|TRBV30
CAWNPQGSIQYF
TGTGCCTGGAACCCACAGGGGTCCATTCAGTACTTC
>TRBD1|14|TRBJ1-2|-|TRBV5-1
CASSLEGAPSGYTF
TGCGCCAGCAGCTTGGAGGGGGCGCCCTCTGGCTACACCTTC
>TRBD2|19|TRBJ2-7|few|TRBV4-2
CASSQDRAGRDYSSYEQYF
TGTGCCAGCAGCCAAGATCGGGCTGGCCGGGACTATAGCTCCTACGAGCAGTACTTC
>-|13|TRBJ2-4|-|TRBV25-1
CASKGVAKNIQYF
TGTGCCAGCAAGGGGGTAGCCAAAAACATTCAGTACTTC
>TRBD2|15|TRBJ2-7|-|TRBV18
CASSPRAGGTYEQYF
TGTGCCAGCTCACCAAGAGCGGGGGGCACCTACGAGCAGTACTTC
>-|14|TRBJ1-2|-|TRBV7-8
CASSLEGNIYGYTF
TGTGCCAGCAGCTTAGAGGGCAACATATATGGCTACACCTTC
>-|14|TRBJ2-5|once|TRBV30
CAWSPRQLQETQYF
TGTGCCTGGAGCCCCCGACAGTTACAAGAGACCCAGTACTTC
>-|15|TRBJ2-7|-|TRBV6-6
CASSLEGGGSYEQYF
TGTGCCAGCAGTTTAGAGGGGGGCGGCTCCTACGAGCAGTACTTC
>-|13|TRBJ2-7|-|TRBV13
CASSFSPDYEQYF
TGTGCCAGCAGCTTTAGTCCCGACTACGAGCAGTACTTC
>-|12|TRBJ1-1|few|TRBV29-1
CSVGEQGSEAFF
TGCAGCGTCGGTGAACAGGGAAGTGAAGCTTTCTTT
>TRBD2|15|TRBJ2-1|-|TRBV11-2
CASSLEGDYSYEQFF
TGTGCCAGCAGCTTAGAAGGGGACTATAGCTATGAGCAGTTCTTC
>-|13|TRBJ1-1|-|TRBV18
CASSDGMNTEAFF
TGTGCCAGCTCCGACGGGATGAACACTGAAGCTTTCTTT